This passage covers 29 T cell receptor beta chains from one sample sequenced in a study of T cell repertoires in ileal Crohn's disease. Only in-frame clones appear in the TCRdb table, and some are missing; sequencing was by immunoSEQ multiplex PCR. The sample lists around 17,000 clones; approximately 86% were seen once. The sequencing input was ileal tissue. Receptors were obtained from an adult with Crohn's disease.

J is TRBJ2-1 and V is TRBV6-1; TRBD1 is a possible D gene (6 bases). Germline V gives CDR1 MNHNS, CDR2 SASEGT. The CDR3 length is 13 residues. Trimming took 2 bases from V and 9 from J, leaving 11 bases between them. CDR3 residues: CASSEQRGGEQFF. CDR3 sequence (DNA): TGTGCCAGCAGTGAACAGAGAGGGGGTGAGCAGTTCTTC.

The chain links TRBV6-5 to TRBJ1-1; a weak D match, TRBD1 (5 bases). Germline assignment: CDR1 MNHEY and CDR2 SVGAGI. The CDR3 consists of 13 residues. V lost 2 bases, J lost 9 bases, and 13 bases lay in between. In DNA form, the CDR3 reads TGTGCCAGCAGTTACGGGACTGGGGAGAAAGCTTTCTTT. Its translation is CASSYGTGEKAFF.

CDR3 in amino acids: CASSLRGALYEQYF. In DNA, the CDR3 is TGTGCCAGCAGCTTGCGGGGGGCCCTCTACGAGCAGTACTTC. This rearrangement joins TRBV5-4 to TRBJ2-7, with D perhaps matching TRBD2 (7 bases). The CDR3 spans 14 residues. The V gene's germline CDR1 is SGHNT and CDR2 YYREEE (reference sequence). The germline V and J ends were trimmed by 1 base and 3 bases, with 11 bases remaining between them.

The chain uses TRBV6-5 and TRBJ2-5; 8 nucleotides match TRBD2. CDR1 is MNHEY and CDR2 is SVGAGI in the germline V gene. This CDR3 contains 14 residues. Trimming removed 6 bases from V and 2 bases from J; junction bases left unmatched: 5. The CDR3 reads CASSSGTSQETQYF. The CDR3 DNA is TGTGCCAGCAGCTCCGGGACTAGTCAAGAGACCCAGTACTTC.

This clone was observed once. The rearrangement uses TRBV7-9 and TRBJ1-4; D possibly corresponds to TRBD1 (6 bases). This CDR3 is built from 16 residues. V gave up 0 bases and J gave up 7 bases, with 15 bases separating them. CDR1 and CDR2 from the germline V gene are SEHNR and FQNEAQ (reference sequence). CDR3 amino acids: CASSLALQGRGEKLFF. In nucleotides, the CDR3 is TGTGCCAGCAGCTTAGCGCTTCAGGGGAGGGGTGAAAAACTGTTTTTT.

This chain connects TRBV5-5 to TRBJ2-5; TRBD1 agrees at 10 bases. The CDR3 runs 15 residues. Trimming removed 0 bases from V and 7 bases from J; junction bases left unmatched: 6. Germline V CDR1 and CDR2: SGHKS, YYEKEE (reference sequence). CDR3 region: CASSLGTGGVLTQYF. The CDR3 nucleotides read TGTGCCAGCAGCTTGGGGACAGGGGGAGTGTTGACCCAGTACTTC.

This chain's CDR3 is CASGGWQTNYGYTF. As DNA, the CDR3 is TGTGCCAGCGGCGGGTGGCAGACTAACTATGGCTACACCTTC. V and J are TRBV9 and TRBJ1-2; D unclear. V was clipped by 7 bases and J by 0 bases, with 13 bases between them. The CDR3 totals 14 residues. Germline values: CDR1 SGDLS, CDR2 YYNGEE. Drawing the rest from reference TRBV9 and TRBJ1-2, the complete variable domain is DSGVTQTPKHLITATGQRVTLRCSPRSGDLSVYWYQQSLDQGLQFLIQYYNGEERAKGNILERFSAQQFPDLHSELNLSSLELGDSALYFCASGGWQTNYGYTFGSGTRLTVV.

The V call is TRBV5-1, the J call TRBJ2-6; D gene unclear. The V gene's germline CDR1 is SGHRS and CDR2 YFSETQ. Trimming removed 0 bases at V and 0 bases at J, with 4 bases between. CDR3 length: 15 amino acids. CDR3 residues: CASSLGGSGANVLTF. CDR3 sequence (DNA): TGCGCCAGCAGCTTGGGCGGCTCTGGGGCCAACGTCCTGACTTTC.

The chain uses TRBV5-5 and TRBJ2-7; TRBD2 matches at 9 bases. This CDR3 has 14 residues. The germline V gene has CDR1 SGHKS and CDR2 YYEKEE (reference sequence). V lost 2 bases and J lost 1; bases outside the gene matches: 1. The CDR3: CASSFAGGSYEQYF. CDR3 bases: TGTGCCAGCAGCTTTGCGGGAGGGTCCTACGAGCAGTACTTC.

J is TRBJ1-5 and V is TRBV30; D is undetermined. Germline V gives CDR1 GTSNPN, CDR2 SVGIG (reference sequence). V lost 6 bases and J 2 bases, leaving 17 bases between the germline ends. This CDR3 is built from 15 residues. The CDR3 here is CACTTEGGGNQPQHF. The DNA of the CDR3 is TGTGCCTGTACTACGGAGGGTGGGGGCAATCAGCCCCAGCATTTT.

The V and J genes are TRBV4-2 and TRBJ2-7; 12 positions match TRBD2. The germline V gene has CDR1 LGHNA and CDR2 YNFKEQ. This CDR3 has 16 residues. V shed 5 bases and J 0 bases; nucleotides not matched to a gene: 5. The chain's CDR3 is CASSSQLAGGSYEQYF. The CDR3 DNA sequence: TGTGCCAGCAGCTCACAACTAGCGGGAGGCTCCTACGAGCAGTACTTC.

V is TRBV5-1 and J is TRBJ2-7; D possibly corresponds to TRBD1 (5 bases). Germline values: CDR1 SGHRS, CDR2 YFSETQ. The CDR3 covers 16 residues. V dropped 0 bases and J dropped 3 bases, with 16 bases sitting between them. CDR3 region: CASSLAVGGAVYEQYF. In nucleotides, the CDR3 is TGCGCCAGCAGCTTGGCGGTTGGTGGGGCGGTCTACGAGCAGTACTTC. Together with reference TRBV5-1 and TRBJ2-7, the CDR3 gives the full variable domain: KAGVTQTPRYLIKTRGQQVTLSCSPISGHRSVSWYQQTPGQGLQFLFEYFSETQRNKGNFPGRFSGRQFSNSRSEMNVSTLELGDSALYLCASSLAVGGAVYEQYFGPGTRLTVT.

The chain carries TRBV2 and TRBJ2-3; tentatively, D is TRBD2 (5 bases). V was clipped by 8 bases and J by 0 bases, with 15 bases between them. Per germline, CDR1 SNHLY and CDR2 FYNNEI. The length of the CDR3 is 15 residues. The CDR3 protein is CASGSERSSTDTQYF. The CDR3 DNA reads TGTGCCAGCGGCTCCGAGCGGTCTAGCACAGATACGCAGTATTTT.

This chain uses TRBV28 with TRBJ1-3, with D maybe TRBD1 (6 bases). The germline V gene encodes CDR1 MDHEN and CDR2 SYDVKM. Between the trimmed V and J ends, which lost 4 bases and 2 bases, there was a span of 15 bases. CDR3 size: 16 residues. The CDR3 DNA reads TGTGCCAGCAGTTCCTCAGGGGCCGAAACTGGAAACACCATATATTTT. Protein: CASSSSGAETGNTIYF.

The V call is TRBV18, the J call TRBJ2-2; D is possibly TRBD2 (5 bases). The V gene lost 4 bases and the J gene lost 1 base, with 25 bases spanning the gap. This CDR3 has 20 residues. CDR1 and CDR2 from the germline V gene are KGHSH and LQKENI. The CDR3 nucleotides read TGTGCCAGCTCACGCCGAGTTTTAGGCGGCGGGCGCTGGAACACCGGGGAGCTGTTTTTT. Protein product: CASSRRVLGGGRWNTGELFF.

The genes are TRBV29-1 and TRBJ2-7; D is ambiguous. From germline, CDR1 is SQVTM and CDR2 ANQGSEA. CDR3 length: 11 residues. Trimming pared 4 bases from V and 1 base from J, leaving 5 bases between. Here the CDR3 DNA reads TGCAGCGTTGTCCGGTCCTACGAGCAGTACTTC. It codes for CSVVRSYEQYF.

V usage is TRBV6-5 and J usage is TRBJ2-7; 10 bases line up with TRBD2. V was clipped by 3 bases and J by 3 bases; unmatched bases: 5. This CDR3 has 15 amino acids. Looked up from germline, CDR1 is MNHEY and CDR2 is SVGAGI. The CDR3 is CASSYLAGGFYEQYF. Written as DNA, the CDR3 is TGTGCCAGCAGTTATTTAGCGGGAGGATTCTACGAGCAGTACTTC.

This chain joins TRBV5-1 and TRBJ2-7; perhaps TRBD2 as D (5 bases). Germline assignment: CDR1 SGHRS and CDR2 YFSETQ. Trimming removed 5 bases from V and 5 bases from J, with 17 bases in between. The CDR3 totals 14 residues. The CDR3 loop is CASSRMGIGDEQYF. The CDR3 region has the DNA TGCGCCAGCAGTCGAATGGGCATCGGGGACGAGCAGTACTTC.

This chain uses TRBV27 with TRBJ2-7; D may be TRBD2 (6 bases). The CDR3 runs to 13 residues. Trimming shortened V by 7 bases and J by 6 bases, and 16 bases separated the two germline ends. Per germline, CDR1 MNHEY and CDR2 SMNVEV (reference sequence). In DNA form, the CDR3 reads TGTGCCAGCACAGGCACGGGAGTCGCCGAGCAGTACTTC. Its protein is CASTGTGVAEQYF.

The count of this clone is one. V is TRBV10-3 and J is TRBJ2-7, with D tentatively TRBD2 (6 bases). The ends were cut back, 4 bases at V and 6 bases at J, with 19 bases in the middle. The V gene's germline CDR1 is ENHRY and CDR2 SYGVKD. This CDR3 comprises 15 residues. In DNA, the CDR3 is TGTGCCATCAGTGTTTTACGGGAGTCCGATCCCGAGCAGTACTTC. This encodes CAISVLRESDPEQYF.

The rearrangement links TRBV5-1 to TRBJ1-2, with 9 bases that match TRBD1. The V and J ends lost 2 bases and 6 bases, in that order; junction bases with no gene match: 8. Germline assignment: CDR1 SGHRS and CDR2 YFSETQ. CDR3 size: 15 residues. This CDR3 reads CASSFPGQGKNGYTF. CDR3 in DNA: TGCGCCAGCAGCTTTCCGGGACAGGGAAAGAATGGCTACACCTTC.

In this sample, this clone turned up once. The rearrangement links TRBV27 to TRBJ2-7; 8 bases are a match to TRBD2. V shed 6 bases, J shed 3 bases, and the junction held 19 bases outside the gene matches. Per the germline V gene, CDR1 is MNHEY and CDR2 is SMNVEV (reference sequence). The CDR3 covers 18 residues. CDR3 loop: CASRSAFGGRPSLYEQYF. CDR3 DNA: TGTGCCAGCAGATCGGCCTTTGGCGGGAGGCCCTCCCTCTACGAGCAGTACTTC.

This chain joins TRBV30 and TRBJ2-1; D call uncertain. CDR3 length: 12 amino acids. Germline CDR1 is GTSNPN and CDR2 is SVGIG (reference sequence). Between the trimmed V and J ends, which lost 1 base and 4 bases, there was a span of 5 bases. The CDR3 DNA follows: TGTGCCTGGAGTGGGAGTTACAATGAGCAGTTCTTC. Protein: CAWSGSYNEQFF.

V and J are TRBV25-1 and TRBJ2-3, with a possible D match to TRBD1 (5 bases). V was cut by 6 bases and J by 5 bases, with 12 bases left in between. The CDR3 is 13 residues long. CDR1 and CDR2 from the germline V gene are MGHDK and SYGVNS. The CDR3 nucleotides are TGTGCCAGCAGCAAGGGGCCGTTAGATACGCAGTATTTT. Encoded protein: CASSKGPLDTQYF.

The CDR3 DNA reads TGTGCCAGCAGGGACGGGACTAGGAGCGAGCAGTACTTC. Amino acid sequence: CASRDGTRSEQYF. The chain uses TRBV28 and TRBJ2-7; 8 bases line up with TRBD2. CDR3 length: 13 amino acids. The V gene's germline CDR1 is MDHEN and CDR2 SYDVKM. The trim removed 6 bases at V and 6 bases at J, leaving 7 bases unmatched.

J is TRBJ2-5 and V is TRBV27; a weak D match, TRBD2 (5 bases). The end of the DNA aligns better with TRBJ2-7, so the J call may be wrong. The length of the CDR3 is 14 residues. CDR1 and CDR2 (germline): MNHEY, SMNVEV (reference sequence). For the CDR3, the DNA is TGTGCCAGCCTTTCCCCTGGGAGCTCCTACGAGCAGTACTTC. Protein product: CASLSPGSSYEQYF.

This chain connects TRBV7-9 to TRBJ2-7; D may be TRBD1 (6 bases). Trimming took 0 bases from V and 1 from J, leaving 10 bases between them. The CDR3 runs to 15 residues. Germline V gene lookup returns CDR1 SEHNR and CDR2 FQNEAQ (reference sequence). The CDR3 loop reads CASSLALQGSYEQYF. The CDR3 nucleotides read TGTGCCAGCAGCTTAGCGCTCCAGGGGTCCTACGAGCAGTACTTC.

V is TRBV7-2 and J is TRBJ1-2, with D uncertain. The germline V gene has CDR1 SGHTA and CDR2 FQGNSA. Trimming left V 1 base short and J 4 bases short, with 13 bases between. The CDR3 is 15 amino acids. The CDR3 sequence: CASSLVGGQLYGYTF. Here the CDR3 DNA reads TGTGCCAGCAGCTTAGTAGGTGGGCAGCTCTATGGCTACACCTTC.

The chain joins TRBV7-3 to TRBJ2-3, with TRBD1 matching over 7 bases. Unmatched junction bases numbered 7, after V lost 5 bases and J lost 2 bases. Germline V gene lookup returns CDR1 SGHTA and CDR2 FQGTGA. There are 15 residues in the CDR3. CDR3 in DNA: TGTGCCAGCAGCCCTGGGGGACAGCCCACAGATACGCAGTATTTT. Translated, it gives CASSPGGQPTDTQYF. Full variable domain (outside the CDR3, taken from reference TRBV7-3 and TRBJ2-3): GAGVSQTPSNKVTEKGKYVELRCDPISGHTALYWYRQSLGQGPEFLIYFQGTGAADDSGLPNDRFFAVRPEGSVSTLKIQRTERGDSAVYLCASSPGGQPTDTQYFGPGTRLTVL.